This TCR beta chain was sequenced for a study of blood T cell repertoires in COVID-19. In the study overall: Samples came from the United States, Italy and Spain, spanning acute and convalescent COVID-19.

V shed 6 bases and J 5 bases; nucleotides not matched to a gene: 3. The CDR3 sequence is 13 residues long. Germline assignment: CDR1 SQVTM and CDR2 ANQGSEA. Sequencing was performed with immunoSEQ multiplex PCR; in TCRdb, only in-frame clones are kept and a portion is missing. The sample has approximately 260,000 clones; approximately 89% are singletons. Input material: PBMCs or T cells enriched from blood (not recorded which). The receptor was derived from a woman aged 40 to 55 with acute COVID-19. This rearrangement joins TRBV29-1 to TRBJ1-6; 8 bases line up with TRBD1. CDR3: CSVGQADNSPLHF. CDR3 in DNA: TGCAGCGTGGGACAGGCCGATAATTCACCCCTCCACTTT.